The 26 T cell receptor beta chains reported below all come from one sample, sequenced in a study of T cell responses to AZD1222 COVID-19 vaccine. TCRdb keeps only in-frame clones here, not all; method: immunoSEQ multiplex PCR. Here the sample spans about 99,000 clones, about 85% being singletons. Specimen: peripheral blood, collected on day 0 of AZD1222 vaccination. These receptors were taken from an adult in good health.

With regard to this clone: A junction end diverges from the germline sequence, so it may reflect a read error. The genes are TRBV5-1 and TRBJ2-3; tentatively, D is TRBD1 or TRBD2 (5 bases each). CDR1 is SGHRS, CDR2 YFSETQ, per germline. This CDR3 spans 15 amino acids. The CDR3 loop is CASSLALGETDTQYF. Written as DNA, the CDR3 is TGTGCCAGCAGCTTGGCGTTAGGGGAGACAGATACGCAGTATTTT.

This clone was seen once. The rearrangement links TRBV6-7 to TRBJ2-3; perhaps TRBD2 as D (6 bases). TRBV6-7 is reported as an ORF; its role is uncertain. CDR3 length: 18 residues. V dropped 6 bases and J dropped 2 bases, with 24 bases sitting between them. The CDR3 DNA is TGTGCCAGCAGCCACGAAACGGAGCGGGCGCTAACCACAGATACGCAGTATTTT. It translates to CASSHETERALTTDTQYF.

The rearrangement links TRBV7-2 to TRBJ2-3, with TRBD2 matching over 8 bases. V trimming: 2 bases; J trimming: 5 bases; junction bases outside the gene matches: 9. The V gene's germline CDR1 is SGHTA and CDR2 FQGNSA. The CDR3 sequence is 16 residues long. The CDR3 nucleotides are TGTGCCAGCAGCTTATACCGGGAGGGCCGGGGAGATACGCAGTATTTT. Translation gives CASSLYREGRGDTQYF. Full variable domain (rest looked up from reference TRBV7-2 and TRBJ2-3): GAGVSQSPSNKVTEKGKDVELRCDPISGHTALYWYRQSLGQGLEFLIYFQGNSAPDKSGLPSDRFSAERTGGSVSTLTIQRTQQEDSAVYLCASSLYREGRGDTQYFGPGTRLTVL.

The chain has TRBV27 and TRBJ2-1, with 13 positions matching TRBD2. With V trimmed by 7 bases and J by 6 bases, 6 bases remained unmatched. The CDR3 covers 15 residues. Germline V gene sequence: CDR1 MNHEY, CDR2 SMNVEV (reference sequence). This CDR3 reads CASIRLAGGTNEQFF. CDR3 coding DNA: TGTGCCAGCATCAGACTAGCGGGAGGAACCAATGAGCAGTTCTTC.

In nucleotides, the CDR3 is TGTGCCAGCACCAGCGGGGGGACCAACACCGGGGAGCTGTTTTTT. Its protein is CASTSGGTNTGELFF. The J gene is TRBJ2-2, the V gene TRBV6-5, with 9 positions matching TRBD2. The CDR3 is made up of 15 amino acids. V shed 7 bases, J shed 2 bases, and the junction held 5 bases outside the gene matches. Germline lookup yields CDR1 MNHEY and CDR2 SVGAGI.

The chain is built from TRBV3-1 (or the pseudogene TRBV3-2) and TRBJ2-1; possibly TRBD1 or TRBD2 for D (5 bases each). From germline, CDR1 is LGHDT and CDR2 YNNKEL (reference sequence). The V end lost 7 bases, the J end lost 8 bases, and 15 bases lay between the germline ends. The length of the CDR3 is 13 residues. The CDR3 spells CASNPRGTHEQFF. The CDR3 DNA reads TGTGCCAGCAACCCCAGAGGGACCCATGAGCAGTTCTTC.

The rearrangement joins TRBV5-1 to TRBJ1-2, with a tentative D call TRBD1 (5 bases). Looked up from germline, CDR1 is SGHRS and CDR2 is YFSETQ. V shed 0 bases and J shed 8 bases, with 14 bases lying between them. The CDR3 runs 14 residues. CDR3 sequence (DNA): TGCGCCAGCAGCTTGGCAAACCCGGAGGGGGGCTACACCTTC. This encodes CASSLANPEGGYTF.

This chain joins TRBV11-2 and TRBJ2-3, with D hard to call. This CDR3 has 17 residues. Germline loops: CDR1 SGHAT, CDR2 FQNNGV. Trimming removed 1 base from V and 3 bases from J, with 17 bases in between. CDR3 DNA: TGTGCCAGCAGCTTAGTTAGAATAGGCGGACGTACAGATACGCAGTATTTT. As protein: CASSLVRIGGRTDTQYF. The whole variable domain, remainder taken from reference TRBV11-2 and TRBJ2-3, is EAGVAQSPRYKIIEKRQSVAFWCNPISGHATLYWYQQILGQGPKLLIQFQNNGVVDDSQLPKDRFSAERLKGVDSTLKIQPAKLEDSAVYLCASSLVRIGGRTDTQYFGPGTRLTVL.

V is TRBV5-4 and J is TRBJ1-1; 9 bases are a match to TRBD1. J lost 1 base, V lost 3 bases, and 7 bases had no gene match. The CDR3 is made up of 16 amino acids. Germline CDR1 reads SGHNT; CDR2 reads YYREEE (reference sequence). CDR3 nucleotides: TGTGCCAGCAGCTCACCACAGGGGGCGGCGAACACTGAAGCTTTCTTT. It specifies CASSSPQGAANTEAFF.

The gene calls are TRBV7-8 and TRBJ2-7; the D call may be TRBD1 or TRBD2 (6 bases each). The CDR3 sequence is 16 residues long. CDR1 SGHVS and CDR2 FQNEAQ come from the germline V gene. Trimming shortened V by 5 bases and J by 5 bases, and 22 bases separated the two germline ends. The CDR3 DNA sequence: TGTGCCAGCAGCCCCGACCCCGGGGGCGTAGGCAACGAGCAGTACTTC. Its translation: CASSPDPGGVGNEQYF. Based on the CDR3 plus reference TRBV7-8 and TRBJ2-7, the full variable domain is GAGVSQSPRYKVAKRGQDVALRCDPISGHVSLFWYQQALGQGPEFLTYFQNEAQLDKSGLPSDRFFAERPEGSVSTLKIQRTQQEDSAVYLCASSPDPGGVGNEQYFGPGTRLTVT.

This clone occurred a few times. The chain joins TRBV7-8 to TRBJ2-3; maybe TRBD1 (9 bases). CDR1 is SGHVS and CDR2 is FQNEAQ in the germline V gene. Trimming cost V 5 bases and J 6 bases, with 27 bases left between them. The CDR3 has 18 amino acids. The CDR3 region is CASSQGQGRAGDTDTQYF. DNA of the CDR3: TGTGCCAGCAGCCAGGGACAGGGAAGAGCGGGAGATACGGATACGCAGTATTTT.

The V and J genes are TRBV21-1 and TRBJ2-2; TRBD2 is the table's D call, not checked against the DNA. TRBV21-1 is described as a pseudogene. The CDR3 sequence is 16 residues long. CDR3 sequence (DNA): TGTGCCAGCAGCCCTAAACTTGTCGCGAACACCGGGGAGCTGTTTTTT. Its protein is CASSPKLVANTGELFF.

In the case of this clone: At one of its ends the junction is not consistent with the germline gene, which may arise from a read error. The rearrangement links TRBV7-7 to TRBJ1-5; maybe TRBD1 (5 bases). This CDR3 is 13 amino acids long. Germline values: CDR1 SSHAT, CDR2 FNYEAQ (reference sequence). CDR3 in DNA: TGTGCTAGCAGCCGAGGAGAGGGGCAGCCCCAGCATTTT. Amino acids: CASSRGEGQPQHF. Supplemented by reference TRBV7-7 and TRBJ1-5, the full variable domain reads GAGVSQSPRYKVTKRGQDVTLRCDPISSHATLYWYQQALGQGPEFLTYFNYEAQPDKSGLPSDRFSAERPEGSISTLTIQRTEQRDSAMYRCASSRGEGQPQHFGDGTRLSIL.

The chain is built from TRBV9 and TRBJ2-1; 11 bases fit TRBD2. The ends lost 0 bases at V and 0 bases at J; junction bases unmatched: 5. Germline V lookup: CDR1 SGDLS, CDR2 YYNGEE. This CDR3 is 18 amino acids long. The CDR3 region is CASSVGTSGFSSYNEQFF. CDR3 in DNA: TGTGCCAGCAGCGTAGGGACTAGCGGGTTTAGCTCCTACAATGAGCAGTTCTTC.

V gene TRBV7-3 combines with J gene TRBJ1-1, with D hard to call. Deletions cut 2 bases from V and 1 base from J, with 5 bases between. Germline CDR1 and CDR2: SGHTA and FQGTGA. The CDR3 length is 13 residues. CDR3 loop: CASSLYGNTEAFF. As DNA, the CDR3 is TGTGCCAGCAGCTTATACGGGAACACTGAAGCTTTCTTT.

The table lists this clone with a count of one. The CDR3 loop reads CASSQEGGPGYTF. The CDR3, as DNA: TGTGCCAGCAGCCAAGAGGGGGGCCCTGGCTACACCTTC. The rearrangement links TRBV3-1 (or the pseudogene TRBV3-2) to TRBJ1-2; D is perhaps TRBD1 (6 bases). CDR1 and CDR2 (germline): LGHDT, YNNKEL (reference sequence). Trimming pared 0 bases from V and 7 bases from J, leaving 9 bases between. This CDR3 has 13 amino acids.

The gene calls are TRBV3-1 (or the pseudogene TRBV3-2) and TRBJ1-6; D perhaps matches TRBD1 (6 bases). V dropped 4 bases and J dropped 5 bases, with 6 bases sitting between them. This CDR3 has 13 residues. Germline V gene sequence: CDR1 LGHDT, CDR2 YNNKEL (reference sequence). CDR3 nucleotide sequence: TGTGCCAGCAGCCGGACAGATAATTCACCCCTCCACTTT. It is translated as CASSRTDNSPLHF.

The rearrangement joins TRBV25-1 to TRBJ2-2; 7 nucleotides agree with TRBD2. The J segment lost 4 bases and the V segment lost 5 bases, leaving 10 bases of the junction unmatched. The CDR3 length is 16 residues. The germline CDR1 and CDR2 sequences are MGHDK and SYGVNS. CDR3 nucleotides: TGTGCCAGCAGTCCTTACACGGGAGGAGGCACCGGGGAGCTGTTTTTT. Its translation: CASSPYTGGGTGELFF.

This chain links TRBV19 with TRBJ1-1, with D possibly being TRBD1 (5 bases). The CDR3 is 13 amino acids. Deletions cut 6 bases from V and 6 bases from J, with 14 bases between. Germline CDR1 reads LNHDA; CDR2 reads SQIVND (reference sequence). CDR3 bases: TGTGCCAGTAGAGACAGTCGGATGGCTGAAGCTTTCTTT. Translation gives CASRDSRMAEAFF.

V gene TRBV9 combines with J gene TRBJ1-3; no firm D call. The CDR3 covers 13 residues. Germline lookup yields CDR1 SGDLS and CDR2 YYNGEE. Trimming left V 0 bases short and J 4 bases short, with 5 bases between. Here the CDR3 reads CASSVGGGNTIYF. The CDR3 bases are TGTGCCAGCAGCGTAGGTGGGGGAAACACCATATATTTT.

The chain recombines TRBV11-3 with TRBJ2-2; D remains ambiguous. This CDR3 region has 15 residues. Germline lookup yields CDR1 SGHNT and CDR2 YENEEA. Trimming left V 0 bases short and J 1 base short, with 6 bases between. The CDR3 region is CASSLDTVNTGELFF. In nucleotides, the CDR3 is TGTGCCAGCAGCTTAGATACAGTGAACACCGGGGAGCTGTTTTTT.

CDR3 coding DNA: TGTGCCAGCTCACCAAAGGAGGGTCGGAATGAGCAGTTCTTC. Protein: CASSPKEGRNEQFF. This chain links TRBV18 with TRBJ2-1; D is perhaps TRBD2 (6 bases). The V gene's germline CDR1 is KGHSH and CDR2 LQKENI. CDR3 size: 14 residues. Trimming left V 2 bases short and J 7 bases short, with 12 bases between.

This clone was detected once. V usage is TRBV4-2 and J usage is TRBJ2-3; the match to TRBD2 covers 7 bases. Trimming took 1 base from V and 2 from J; bases not matched to a gene: 3. Germline lookup yields CDR1 LGHNA and CDR2 YNFKEQ. This CDR3 is built from 15 residues. The CDR3: CASSQVRGNTDTQYF. The CDR3 bases are TGTGCCAGCAGCCAAGTGCGGGGGAACACAGATACGCAGTATTTT.

This clone was detected once. The CDR3 coding sequence is TGTGCCAGCAGCCAAGAGCAGCGGGCGCAGAACACTGAAGCTTTCTTT. Its translation is CASSQEQRAQNTEAFF. This sequence joins TRBV4-2 and TRBJ1-1; D gene ambiguous. The CDR3 totals 16 residues. Germline loops: CDR1 LGHNA, CDR2 YNFKEQ. With 0 bases removed from V and 1 base from J, the gap between germline ends came to 12 bases.

This chain joins TRBV3-1 (or the pseudogene TRBV3-2) and TRBJ1-4; unclear D gene. From germline, CDR1 is LGHDT and CDR2 YNNKEL (reference sequence). Trimming shortened V by 3 bases and J by 1 base, and 18 bases separated the two germline ends. The CDR3 spans 18 residues. The CDR3 loop is CASSQILHGRQTNEKLFF. For the CDR3, the DNA is TGTGCCAGCAGCCAGATTCTCCACGGTAGACAAACTAATGAAAAACTGTTTTTT.

The chain uses TRBV7-2 and TRBJ1-3, with D hard to call. There are 17 residues in the CDR3. V lost 1 base to trimming and J lost 3 bases, with 16 bases between them. CDR1 SGHTA and CDR2 FQGNSA come from the germline V gene. CDR3 loop: CASSLDVTSWGGNTIYF. The CDR3 coding sequence is TGTGCCAGCAGCTTAGACGTCACCTCCTGGGGTGGAAACACCATATATTTT.